These 19 T cell receptor beta chains share one sample of origin, sequenced in a study of T cell responses to AZD1222 COVID-19 vaccine (dated by TCRdb to the early 2020s). Library method: the immunoSEQ multiplex PCR assay. TCRdb carries this immuneACCESS record with in-frame sequences only. Its versions omit some clonotypes, under half of them owing to an unresolved V gene in the studies checked, with the rest unexplained. The sample has about 120,000 clones on record, around 90% of them singletons. Around 14% of the sample is in the top ten clones. The sample's time point label, decoded: about 28 days (+/-7) after the second vaccine dose. Here the sequenced sample was peripheral blood, taken 28 days after the second AZD1222 dose. The receptors were sampled from an adult who received the AZD1222 COVID-19 vaccine.

The chain combines TRBV27 with TRBJ1-5, with a weak D call TRBD1 (5 bases). Per the germline V gene, CDR1 is MNHEY and CDR2 is SMNVEV (reference sequence). There are 16 residues in the CDR3. V shed 3 bases and J shed 3 bases, with 15 bases lying between them. CDR3 DNA: TGTGCCAGCAGTTTCTCCGCAGGGCTCTACAATCAGCCCCAGCATTTT. Its protein product is CASSFSAGLYNQPQHF.

CDR3 bases: TGTGCCAGCAGCCAGGAAGGGGGCCAACGGGGCTTATTAGGCGGCTACACCTTC. Translation: CASSQEGGQRGLLGGYTF. V usage is TRBV3-1 (or the pseudogene TRBV3-2) and J usage is TRBJ1-2, with TRBD1 matching over 7 bases. V trimming: 3 bases; J trimming: 8 bases; junction bases outside the gene matches: 21. The CDR3 runs to 18 residues. Germline V lookup: CDR1 LGHDT, CDR2 YNNKEL (reference sequence).

This chain uses TRBV19 with TRBJ1-1; 8 nucleotides line up with TRBD1. The CDR3 totals 16 residues. The junction had 15 bases not matched to a gene; V was cut back by 6 bases and J by 6 bases. Germline V CDR1 and CDR2: LNHDA, SQIVND (reference sequence). CDR3 protein: CASRRGQAERLSEAFF. CDR3 DNA sequence: TGTGCCAGTAGGAGGGGACAGGCGGAACGACTCTCTGAAGCTTTCTTT.

This sequence joins TRBV10-3 and TRBJ1-6, with TRBD1 matching 7 bases. Looked up from germline, CDR1 is ENHRY and CDR2 is SYGVKD. Trimming at V came to 6 bases and at J to 4 bases, leaving 6 bases not matched to a gene. The length of the CDR3 is 15 residues. The CDR3 loop is CAISPGTAYNSPLHF. CDR3 nucleotide sequence: TGTGCCATCAGCCCCGGGACAGCATATAATTCACCCCTCCACTTT.

V gene TRBV18 combines with J gene TRBJ2-7; D is unclear. V was pared by 3 bases and J by 2 bases, with 14 bases between. The CDR3 loop spans 15 amino acids. Germline V gene data show CDR1 as KGHSH and CDR2 as LQKENI. The CDR3 spells CASSPGRSYPYEQYF. CDR3 DNA: TGTGCCAGCTCACCCGGCAGGTCATATCCCTACGAGCAGTACTTC.

The rearrangement uses TRBV5-4 and TRBJ2-7, with 10 bases aligning to TRBD1. The CDR3 runs to 14 residues. Germline lookup yields CDR1 SGHNT and CDR2 YYREEE (reference sequence). V shed 3 bases and J 3 bases; nucleotides not matched to a gene: 3. CDR3 loop: CASSSGQGIYEQYF. In nucleotides, the CDR3 is TGTGCCAGCAGCTCGGGACAGGGGATCTACGAGCAGTACTTC.

The chain uses TRBV4-2 and TRBJ1-1; TRBD1 is a possible D gene (6 bases). CDR3 length equals 13 residues. Trimming took off 2 bases at V and 8 bases at J, with 12 bases between the two ends. Germline V CDR1 and CDR2: LGHNA, YNFKEQ. DNA for the CDR3: TGTGCCAGCAGCCAACTCCGGGACATAGAAGCTTTCTTT. Translating gives CASSQLRDIEAFF.

The chain combines TRBV2 with TRBJ2-1; D is tentatively TRBD1 or TRBD2 (5 bases each). The length of the CDR3 is 13 residues. Trimming cost V 8 bases and J 5 bases, with 13 bases left between them. The V gene's germline CDR1 is SNHLY and CDR2 FYNNEI. CDR3 DNA sequence: TGTGCCAGCGCCGGGACGGCAAACAATGAGCAGTTCTTC. Amino acids: CASAGTANNEQFF.

The chain combines TRBV2 with TRBJ2-3; D not resolved. This CDR3 is 15 amino acids long. V was clipped by 4 bases and J by 0 bases, with 11 bases between them. Germline V CDR1 and CDR2: SNHLY, FYNNEI. The CDR3: CASSVPRDSTDTQYF. The CDR3 DNA is TGTGCCAGCAGTGTTCCCCGAGACAGCACAGATACGCAGTATTTT.

J is TRBJ2-1 and V is TRBV7-8; 9 nucleotides match TRBD2. The CDR3 contains 18 residues. CDR1 is SGHVS, CDR2 FQNEAQ, per germline. Trimming cost V 2 bases and J 3 bases; bases outside gene matches: 11. In nucleotides, the CDR3 is TGTGCCAGCAGCTTAAGATTGCCAGCGGGAGGTCTCTACAATGAGCAGTTCTTC. Its translation is CASSLRLPAGGLYNEQFF.

The gene calls are TRBV5-1 and TRBJ1-2; D is possibly TRBD1 (6 bases). Germline CDR1 SGHRS, CDR2 YFSETQ. This CDR3 spans 13 amino acids. V was cut by 0 bases and J by 6 bases, with 9 bases left in between. The CDR3 loop reads CASSLVQGDGYTF. The CDR3 bases are TGCGCCAGCAGCTTGGTACAGGGTGATGGCTACACCTTC. Full variable domain (remainder filled in from reference TRBV5-1 and TRBJ1-2): KAGVTQTPRYLIKTRGQQVTLSCSPISGHRSVSWYQQTPGQGLQFLFEYFSETQRNKGNFPGRFSGRQFSNSRSEMNVSTLELGDSALYLCASSLVQGDGYTFGSGTRLTVV.

This clone showed up just once. The CDR3 bases are TGTGCCAGCAACAGAAACCCGACAGGGGGGGAGTATGGCTACACCTTC. The encoded protein is CASNRNPTGGEYGYTF. J is TRBJ1-2 and V is TRBV2; 9 bases fit TRBD1. This CDR3 has 16 amino acids. Trimming removed 7 bases from V and 5 bases from J; junction bases left unmatched: 14. Germline V lookup: CDR1 SNHLY, CDR2 FYNNEI.

The chain carries TRBV4-2 and TRBJ1-6; maybe TRBD1 (5 bases). The CDR3 extends over 19 amino acids. V lost 0 bases and J lost 7, with 22 bases in between. Germline V gives CDR1 LGHNA, CDR2 YNFKEQ. The CDR3 bases are TGTGCCAGCAGCCAAGATCCCCTCACCGGGGGAGCCTTAAATTCACCCCTCCACTTT. Its translation is CASSQDPLTGGALNSPLHF.

This chain connects TRBV5-1 to TRBJ1-5; D ambiguous. Germline values: CDR1 SGHRS, CDR2 YFSETQ. There are 15 residues in the CDR3. Trimming removed 0 bases from V and 0 bases from J, with 7 bases in between. The CDR3 bases are TGCGCCAGCAGCTTGGTGGGAGATAGCAATCAGCCCCAGCATTTT. Amino acids: CASSLVGDSNQPQHF.

The J gene is TRBJ1-2, the V gene TRBV6-5; the D is unclear. This CDR3 region has 14 residues. Germline V CDR1 and CDR2: MNHEY, SVGAGI. Trimming removed 5 bases from V and 1 base from J, with 11 bases in between. This CDR3 is CASSPLGFNYGYTF. As DNA, the CDR3 is TGTGCCAGCAGTCCCCTAGGATTTAACTATGGCTACACCTTC.

The J gene is TRBJ2-7, the V gene TRBV29-1; D assignment may be TRBD1 or TRBD2 (7 bases each). Trimming left V 4 bases short and J 6 bases short, with 19 bases between. Germline V CDR1 and CDR2: SQVTM, ANQGSEA. The CDR3 is made up of 14 amino acids. The CDR3 coding sequence is TGCAGCGTTGCGGCAGGGGGGGTACGGGCCGAGCAGTACTTC. The encoded protein is CSVAAGGVRAEQYF.

CDR3: CASSYSGQGDQPQHF. In DNA, the CDR3 is TGTGCCAGCAGTTACTCGGGACAGGGGGACCAGCCCCAGCATTTT. This chain uses TRBV6-5 with TRBJ1-5; 11 bases are a match to TRBD1. The CDR3 runs 15 residues. The junction had 2 bases not matched to a gene; V was cut back by 0 bases and J by 7 bases. The V gene's germline CDR1 is MNHEY and CDR2 SVGAGI.

The chain links TRBV5-1 to TRBJ2-7, with 7 bases matching TRBD1. The CDR3 is 15 residues long. J lost 3 bases, V lost 0 bases, and 6 bases had no gene match. Germline loops: CDR1 SGHRS, CDR2 YFSETQ. CDR3 in DNA: TGCGCCAGCAGCTTGGCTGGGACAGAATACTACGAGCAGTACTTC. Its protein is CASSLAGTEYYEQYF.

This chain's CDR3 is CASSTGQGTEQFF. CDR3 sequence (DNA): TGTGCCAGCAGCACGGGACAGGGGACTGAGCAGTTCTTC. The V and J genes are TRBV7-3 and TRBJ2-1; 10 positions match TRBD1. The CDR3 spans 13 residues. The germline CDR1 and CDR2 sequences are SGHTA and FQGTGA. V lost 5 bases, J lost 9 bases, and 4 bases stayed unmatched. The whole variable domain, filled in from reference TRBV7-3 and TRBJ2-1, reads GAGVSQTPSNKVTEKGKYVELRCDPISGHTALYWYRQSLGQGPEFLIYFQGTGAADDSGLPNDRFFAVRPEGSVSTLKIQRTERGDSAVYLCASSTGQGTEQFFGPGTRLTVL.